Listed here are 9 T cell receptor beta chains from one sample, sequenced in a study of T cells after posttransplantation cyclophosphamide. Cyclophosphamide on days +3 and +4 followed busulfan-fludarabine conditioning and a marrow graft. TCRdb's copy holds only in-frame clones and misses some; the assay was immunoSEQ multiplex PCR. This table holds 4,000 to 6,000 clones, about four fifths found once. The source was PBMCs, collected after allogeneic stem cell transplant with posttransplant cyclophosphamide. The receptors originated from a male patient aged 50 to 60 who received an allogeneic stem cell transplant from a related donor and was CMV-positive. Some T cells may have originated in the graft donor.

The genes are TRBV6-1 and TRBJ2-6; D not resolved. CDR1 and CDR2 from the germline V gene are MNHNS and SASEGT. Between the trimmed V and J ends, which lost 0 bases and 0 bases, there was a span of 9 bases. The CDR3 contains 17 residues. CDR3 DNA: TGTGCCAGCAGTGAAGCGCTTGAGTACTCTGGGGCCAACGTCCTGACTTTC. Protein: CASSEALEYSGANVLTF.

The J gene is TRBJ2-1, the V gene TRBV7-9; D may be TRBD2 (5 bases). V was trimmed by 3 bases and J by 8 bases, leaving 11 bases between them. CDR3 size: 13 residues. The germline CDR1 and CDR2 sequences are SEHNR and FQNEAQ (reference sequence). As DNA, the CDR3 is TGTGCCAGCAGCTTTAAGTTGCGGGATGAGCAGTTCTTC. It translates to CASSFKLRDEQFF.

This clone was picked up a small number of times. The rearrangement uses TRBV19 and TRBJ2-7; D remains unclear. Trimming removed 3 bases at V and 7 bases at J, with 25 bases between. This CDR3 is built from 17 residues. The germline gives CDR1 LNHDA, CDR2 SQIVND (reference sequence). The CDR3 DNA follows: TGTGCCAGTAGTATCCACGGCGAGGCTAGGTCTGATCTGGAGCAGTACTTC. This encodes CASSIHGEARSDLEQYF.

In this sample, this clone turned up once. The chain uses TRBV19 and TRBJ1-6; TRBD1 matches 8 bases. The CDR3 is made up of 14 amino acids. V shed 4 bases, J shed 10 bases, and the junction held 6 bases outside the gene matches. Germline CDR1 is LNHDA and CDR2 is SQIVND (reference sequence). CDR3 DNA: TGTGCCAGTAGTACCCGACAGGGGAGCTCACCCCTCCACTTT. Translating gives CASSTRQGSSPLHF.

This sequence joins TRBV15 and TRBJ1-4, with 10 nucleotides matching TRBD1. The junction had 7 bases not matched to a gene; V was cut back by 2 bases and J by 7 bases. CDR3 length equals 16 residues. CDR1 and CDR2 from the germline V gene are LNHNV and YYDKDF (reference sequence). In DNA, the CDR3 is TGTGCCACCAGCAGACGCACCGGGACAGGGGCTGAAAAACTGTTTTTT. Encoded protein: CATSRRTGTGAEKLFF.

This clone was detected only once. The chain joins TRBV5-1 to TRBJ2-5, with D unclear. There are 14 residues in the CDR3. Germline-derived CDR1 and CDR2 are SGHRS and YFSETQ. The ends were cut back, 3 bases at V and 1 base at J, with 10 bases in the middle. This CDR3 is CASSYQVFQETQYF. The CDR3 nucleotides read TGCGCCAGCAGCTATCAGGTCTTCCAAGAGACCCAGTACTTC. Full variable domain (missing parts from reference TRBV5-1 and TRBJ2-5): KAGVTQTPRYLIKTRGQQVTLSCSPISGHRSVSWYQQTPGQGLQFLFEYFSETQRNKGNFPGRFSGRQFSNSRSEMNVSTLELGDSALYLCASSYQVFQETQYFGPGTRLLVL.

The V gene is TRBV25-1, the J gene TRBJ2-2; perhaps TRBD1 as D (6 bases). The CDR3 length is 15 residues. Per the germline V gene, CDR1 is MGHDK and CDR2 is SYGVNS. Trimming removed 4 bases from V and 5 bases from J, with 14 bases in between. The CDR3 protein is CASSGRGEGTGELFF. Here the CDR3 DNA reads TGTGCCAGCAGTGGCAGGGGTGAGGGAACCGGGGAGCTGTTTTTT.

The chain is built from TRBV19 and TRBJ1-2, with TRBD1 matching 12 bases. Trimming took 10 bases from V and 6 from J; bases not matched to a gene: 15. There are 16 residues in the CDR3. CDR1 and CDR2 from the germline V gene are LNHDA and SQIVND (reference sequence). CDR3 sequence: CATSDLGTGGFHGYTF. CDR3 DNA sequence: TGTGCCACCTCCGACCTGGGGACAGGGGGCTTCCATGGCTACACCTTC.

In nucleotides, the CDR3 is TGCAGCGTTCGAGAACCTATCTCGGGGGCCAACGTCCTGACTTTC. The encoded protein is CSVREPISGANVLTF. The chain couples TRBV29-1 to TRBJ2-6; D unclear. Germline V lookup: CDR1 SQVTM, CDR2 ANQGSEA. Deletions cut 5 bases from V and 4 bases from J, with 15 bases between. The CDR3 spans 15 residues.